The rows below give T cell receptor beta chains drawn from one sample of a study of shared clonotypes between healthy human individuals. Here immunoSEQ multiplex PCR was the method, and the copy in TCRdb shows in-frame clones only, minus some. This table has millions of clones, roughly 95% appearing once. Sequencing used naive CD4+ T cells sorted from blood. The source is a man aged 18 to 30 in good health. The CDR3 runs from the conserved cysteine through the conserved F or W. The D gene is left open where the match is weak. Clone size appears in some rows only: once, few, many, or a class for an expanded clone.

v_call,clone_size,d_call,j_call,cdr3_aa,cdr3_nt
TRBV11-1,-,TRBD2,TRBJ2-1,CASSSEGGYNEQFF,TGTGCCAGCAGCTCCGAGGGAGGGTACAATGAGCAGTTCTTC
TRBV18,-,-,TRBJ1-5,CASSEANPNSNQPQHF,TGTGCCAGCTCAGAAGCTAATCCTAATAGCAATCAGCCCCAGCATTTT
TRBV19,few,TRBD1,TRBJ2-3,CASRDRPSTDTQYF,TGTGCCAGTAGGGACAGGCCCAGCACAGATACGCAGTATTTT
TRBV2,-,TRBD1,TRBJ2-7,CASSEILQGAGEQYF,TGTGCCAGCAGTGAAATCCTTCAGGGGGCGGGCGAGCAGTACTTC
TRBV5-8,once,TRBD2,TRBJ2-3,CASSPGGAGVPDTQYF,TGTGCCAGCAGCCCCGGGGGAGCGGGGGTTCCAGATACGCAGTATTTT
TRBV6-5,-,-,TRBJ2-5,CASSSGATETQYF,TGTGCCAGCAGCTCAGGGGCGACAGAGACCCAGTACTTC
TRBV7-9,-,-,TRBJ2-1,CASSLAGTFPYNEQFF,TGTGCCAGCAGCTTAGCCGGGACTTTCCCCTACAATGAGCAGTTCTTC
TRBV30,-,-,TRBJ1-5,CAWSVSGRSNQPQHF,TGTGCCTGGAGTGTATCGGGGAGGAGCAATCAGCCCCAGCATTTT
TRBV6-5,-,TRBD2,TRBJ2-1,CASSYGGGAIDEQFF,TGTGCCAGCAGTTACGGCGGGGGGGCGATTGATGAGCAGTTCTTC
TRBV5-8,-,TRBD1,TRBJ2-2,CASVHDRGTGGFDGELFF,TGTGCCAGCGTCCACGATCGGGGGACAGGGGGTTTTGACGGGGAGCTGTTTTTT
TRBV7-2,-,TRBD1,TRBJ2-1,CASRLGTGEFNEQFF,TGTGCCAGCAGGTTGGGGACAGGGGAATTCAATGAGCAGTTCTTC
TRBV27,once,TRBD2,TRBJ2-3,CASSASGNTDTQYF,TGTGCCAGCAGTGCTAGCGGAAACACAGATACGCAGTATTTT
TRBV5-4,-,-,TRBJ1-1,CASSLEGDGFLNTEAFF,TGTGCCAGCAGCTTGGAAGGAGACGGTTTTCTGAACACTGAAGCTTTCTTT
TRBV11-2,-,-,TRBJ2-1,CATEETVSYNEQFF,TGTGCCACGGAGGAGACCGTTTCCTACAATGAGCAGTTCTTC
TRBV19,-,-,TRBJ1-5,CASSDLGGQPQHF,TGTGCCAGTAGTGATTTGGGGGGCCAGCCCCAGCATTTT
TRBV28,once,-,TRBJ1-5,CASSPVDTNQPQHF,TGTGCCAGCAGTCCCGTTGACACTAATCAGCCCCAGCATTTT
TRBV28,-,-,TRBJ2-5,CASSSGTQYF,TGTGCCAGCAGTTCCGGGACCCAGTACTTC
TRBV5-4,-,-,TRBJ1-2,CASSFGQSYGYTF,TGTGCCAGCAGCTTTGGTCAGTCCTATGGCTACACCTTC
TRBV11-2,-,-,TRBJ1-5,CASSSMNQPQHF,TGTGCCAGCAGCTCTATGAATCAGCCCCAGCATTTT
TRBV6-5,-,-,TRBJ2-5,CASSYSMNQETQYF,TGTGCCAGCAGTTACTCAATGAACCAAGAGACCCAGTACTTC
TRBV7-8,-,TRBD1,TRBJ1-5,CASSPRTGAEGNQPQHF,TGTGCCAGCAGCCCACGGACAGGGGCGGAAGGCAATCAGCCCCAGCATTTT
TRBV6-6,-,-,TRBJ1-1,CASSSTAENTEAFF,TGTGCCAGCAGTTCGACAGCTGAGAACACTGAAGCTTTCTTT
TRBV5-1,-,-,TRBJ2-3,CASSLAGQTTDTQYF,TGCGCCAGCAGCTTAGCGGGACAGACTACAGATACGCAGTATTTT
TRBV30,-,-,TRBJ2-5,CAWSLGVTTQETQYF,TGTGCCTGGAGCCTGGGGGTGACCACCCAAGAGACCCAGTACTTC
TRBV28,-,TRBD2,TRBJ2-1,CASSPAPGLAVYNEQFF,TGTGCCAGCAGTCCGGCCCCGGGACTAGCGGTCTACAATGAGCAGTTCTTC
TRBV4-1,-,-,TRBJ1-3,CASSQGDTVSGNTIYF,TGCGCCAGCAGCCAAGGTGACACCGTGAGTGGAAACACCATATATTTT
TRBV6-5,-,TRBD1,TRBJ2-7,CASHKPGQGTYEQYF,TGTGCCAGCCACAAACCGGGACAGGGGACCTACGAGCAGTACTTC
TRBV4-3,-,TRBD2,TRBJ2-2,CASSQVVGGLVNTGELFF,TGCGCCAGCAGCCAAGTAGTTGGAGGACTAGTGAACACCGGGGAGCTGTTTTTT
TRBV11-2,-,TRBD1,TRBJ1-5,CASSSDRGGQPQHF,TGTGCCAGCAGCTCCGACAGGGGCGGACAGCCCCAGCATTTT
TRBV20-1,-,-,TRBJ1-6,CSAVGPPLHF,TGCAGTGCCGTCGGGCCACCCCTCCACTTT
TRBV11-2,-,TRBD2,TRBJ2-5,CASSFGLADPRETQYF,TGTGCCAGCAGCTTCGGGCTAGCGGACCCTCGTGAGACCCAGTACTTC
TRBV6-6,-,-,TRBJ1-2,CASSSTGLNYGYTF,TGTGCCAGCAGTTCGACAGGACTTAACTATGGCTACACCTTC
TRBV9,-,TRBD1,TRBJ2-7,CASSEGPGQGTYEQYF,TGTGCCAGCAGCGAGGGACCGGGACAGGGAACCTACGAGCAGTACTTC
TRBV9,-,-,TRBJ1-5,CASSPLTGQKPQHF,TGTGCCAGCAGCCCACTGACAGGCCAGAAGCCCCAGCATTTT
TRBV6-5,-,-,TRBJ1-3,CASSYSSESNTIYF,TGTGCCAGCAGTTACTCGAGTGAGAGTAACACCATATATTTT
TRBV4-1,-,TRBD1,TRBJ2-1,CASSQEGQGVNEQFF,TGCGCCAGCAGCCAAGAGGGACAGGGGGTCAATGAGCAGTTCTTC
TRBV10-2,-,-,TRBJ2-7,CASRQGSTYEQYF,TGCGCCAGCAGACAGGGTTCCACCTACGAGCAGTACTTC
TRBV7-2,-,-,TRBJ1-6,CASSLEALYNSPLHF,TGTGCCAGCAGCTTAGAAGCACTTTATAATTCACCCCTCCACTTT
TRBV29-1,-,-,TRBJ1-1,CSVSGGNLMNTEAFF,TGCAGCGTGAGCGGGGGGAACCTCATGAACACTGAAGCTTTCTTT
TRBV5-1,-,-,TRBJ2-7,CASSLEYAGNEQYF,TGCGCCAGCAGCTTGGAATATGCAGGGAACGAGCAGTACTTC